The rows below give T cell receptor beta chains drawn from one sample of a study of control samples from healthy donors and cancer patients. Generated by immunoSEQ multiplex PCR, the TCRdb table keeps only in-frame clones and is missing some. Here the sample spans fewer than 95,000 clones, just under 85% being singletons. The sample taken for sequencing was blood. Receptors were obtained from a man aged 25-40 years in good health. The conserved cysteine and the conserved F or W are not part of the CDR3 here. Fields, in order: J gene, V gene, D gene, clone size, CDR3 protein. D genes are given only for firm matches. A clone size is listed for some rows: how often the clone was seen (once, few, many), or a class if it is expanded.

j_call: TRBJ2-3
v_call: TRBV9
d_call: TRBD2
clone_size: .
cdr3_aa: ASSVGSDLAGAGQY

j_call: TRBJ2-1
v_call: TRBV6-5
d_call: .
clone_size: .
cdr3_aa: ASSYGTSYNEQF

j_call: TRBJ1-1
v_call: TRBV19
d_call: TRBD1
clone_size: .
cdr3_aa: ATYPGQGATDTEAF

j_call: TRBJ1-3
v_call: TRBV6-5
d_call: .
clone_size: medium-sized
cdr3_aa: ASSSNRKSSGNTIY

j_call: TRBJ1-1
v_call: TRBV2
d_call: .
clone_size: .
cdr3_aa: ASNNRDGNTEAF

j_call: TRBJ2-7
v_call: TRBV7-3
d_call: TRBD2
clone_size: .
cdr3_aa: ASSSGLGEQY

j_call: TRBJ1-3
v_call: TRBV2
d_call: .
clone_size: .
cdr3_aa: ASSVRGGPGNTIY

j_call: TRBJ1-2
v_call: TRBV3-1/TRBV3-2
d_call: .
clone_size: .
cdr3_aa: ASSQDQGQGNGYT

j_call: TRBJ2-4
v_call: TRBV29-1
d_call: TRBD1
clone_size: .
cdr3_aa: SATGLAKNIQY

j_call: TRBJ2-7
v_call: TRBV4-1
d_call: .
clone_size: .
cdr3_aa: ASSQAGLGSYEQY

j_call: TRBJ2-5
v_call: TRBV11-1
d_call: .
clone_size: .
cdr3_aa: ASSYRRGRTQETQY

j_call: TRBJ2-1
v_call: TRBV29-1
d_call: .
clone_size: .
cdr3_aa: SAGGAGIYNEQF

j_call: TRBJ1-1
v_call: TRBV3-1/TRBV3-2
d_call: TRBD1
clone_size: .
cdr3_aa: ASSQGAGGNTEAF

j_call: TRBJ1-3
v_call: TRBV9
d_call: TRBD1
clone_size: .
cdr3_aa: ASSVDVTGNSGNTIY

j_call: TRBJ2-7
v_call: TRBV10-2
d_call: TRBD1
clone_size: few
cdr3_aa: ASSPGGQYEQY

j_call: TRBJ2-1
v_call: TRBV19
d_call: .
clone_size: .
cdr3_aa: ASSINVWGTKISQF

j_call: TRBJ1-3
v_call: TRBV6-5
d_call: TRBD1
clone_size: few
cdr3_aa: ASSGTGGGNTIY

j_call: TRBJ2-5
v_call: TRBV2
d_call: TRBD1
clone_size: .
cdr3_aa: ASSADRGQETQY

j_call: TRBJ1-2
v_call: TRBV5-1
d_call: .
clone_size: .
cdr3_aa: ASSSGTGGAYGYT

j_call: TRBJ1-1
v_call: TRBV7-8
d_call: TRBD1
clone_size: .
cdr3_aa: ASSLVRGRGLTEAF

j_call: TRBJ1-6
v_call: TRBV19
d_call: .
clone_size: few
cdr3_aa: ASKAGADNSPLH

j_call: TRBJ2-1
v_call: TRBV7-3
d_call: TRBD1
clone_size: .
cdr3_aa: ASSLRGTGELSNEQF

j_call: TRBJ1-1
v_call: TRBV28
d_call: .
clone_size: once
cdr3_aa: ASVLTLSTEAF

j_call: TRBJ2-7
v_call: TRBV7-2
d_call: .
clone_size: once
cdr3_aa: ASSLGLREQY

j_call: TRBJ1-1
v_call: TRBV11-3
d_call: TRBD1
clone_size: .
cdr3_aa: ASSFGQGNTEAF

j_call: TRBJ2-3
v_call: TRBV30
d_call: .
clone_size: .
cdr3_aa: AWRGPATRDTQY

j_call: TRBJ1-2
v_call: TRBV29-1
d_call: .
clone_size: .
cdr3_aa: SVPGLGLYGYT

j_call: TRBJ2-3
v_call: TRBV9
d_call: .
clone_size: few
cdr3_aa: ASSVMGGATDTQY

j_call: TRBJ1-2
v_call: TRBV2
d_call: .
clone_size: .
cdr3_aa: ASSDWRRSGYT

j_call: TRBJ2-4
v_call: TRBV5-1
d_call: TRBD1
clone_size: .
cdr3_aa: ASSFSPRQGFAKNIQY

j_call: TRBJ1-1
v_call: TRBV6-6
d_call: .
clone_size: many
cdr3_aa: ASSLQDTMNTEAF

j_call: TRBJ2-1
v_call: TRBV14
d_call: .
clone_size: .
cdr3_aa: ASSQDYGTFSYNEQF

j_call: TRBJ1-4
v_call: TRBV7-2
d_call: TRBD1
clone_size: .
cdr3_aa: ASSNLRTGSNEKLF

j_call: TRBJ2-7
v_call: TRBV4-1
d_call: .
clone_size: .
cdr3_aa: ASNGGPSDEQY

j_call: TRBJ1-4
v_call: TRBV2
d_call: TRBD1
clone_size: .
cdr3_aa: ASSRTGGNNEKLF

j_call: TRBJ2-3
v_call: TRBV3-1/TRBV3-2
d_call: .
clone_size: .
cdr3_aa: ASSQGLSTDTQY

j_call: TRBJ1-2
v_call: TRBV25-1
d_call: .
clone_size: .
cdr3_aa: ASSGTGIYGYT

j_call: TRBJ2-1
v_call: TRBV7-9
d_call: TRBD1
clone_size: .
cdr3_aa: ASSPGQGAHEQF

j_call: TRBJ2-7
v_call: TRBV12-3/TRBV12-4
d_call: .
clone_size: .
cdr3_aa: ASRTGYAYEQY

j_call: TRBJ2-1
v_call: TRBV20-1
d_call: .
clone_size: .
cdr3_aa: SANDLGNEYNEQF

j_call: TRBJ2-7
v_call: TRBV28
d_call: .
clone_size: .
cdr3_aa: ASSLYVRDEQY

j_call: TRBJ2-7
v_call: TRBV4-2
d_call: .
clone_size: .
cdr3_aa: ASSQPGNYEQY

j_call: TRBJ1-6
v_call: TRBV19
d_call: .
clone_size: few
cdr3_aa: ASRTGWASPLH

j_call: TRBJ2-7
v_call: TRBV11-2
d_call: .
clone_size: .
cdr3_aa: ASSPPGYEQY

j_call: TRBJ2-5
v_call: TRBV3-1/TRBV3-2
d_call: TRBD1
clone_size: many
cdr3_aa: ASSQADRAGETQY

j_call: TRBJ2-3
v_call: TRBV7-9
d_call: TRBD1
clone_size: .
cdr3_aa: ASSPTNQGASTDTQY

j_call: TRBJ1-6
v_call: TRBV10-3
d_call: .
clone_size: .
cdr3_aa: AITHRESSPLH

j_call: TRBJ1-4
v_call: TRBV9
d_call: .
clone_size: many
cdr3_aa: ASSDDSFNEKLF

j_call: TRBJ2-5
v_call: TRBV19
d_call: .
clone_size: .
cdr3_aa: ASSQTQGRGETQY

j_call: TRBJ1-4
v_call: TRBV3-1/TRBV3-2
d_call: .
clone_size: .
cdr3_aa: ASSQRTLTGGEKLF

j_call: TRBJ2-3
v_call: TRBV5-5
d_call: .
clone_size: .
cdr3_aa: ASSSKRDHTDTQY

j_call: TRBJ2-5
v_call: TRBV7-9
d_call: .
clone_size: .
cdr3_aa: ASSLLSETQY

j_call: TRBJ1-2
v_call: TRBV10-3
d_call: TRBD1
clone_size: .
cdr3_aa: AIRERTGTHGYT

j_call: TRBJ1-2
v_call: TRBV30
d_call: .
clone_size: few
cdr3_aa: AWSGVHYGYT